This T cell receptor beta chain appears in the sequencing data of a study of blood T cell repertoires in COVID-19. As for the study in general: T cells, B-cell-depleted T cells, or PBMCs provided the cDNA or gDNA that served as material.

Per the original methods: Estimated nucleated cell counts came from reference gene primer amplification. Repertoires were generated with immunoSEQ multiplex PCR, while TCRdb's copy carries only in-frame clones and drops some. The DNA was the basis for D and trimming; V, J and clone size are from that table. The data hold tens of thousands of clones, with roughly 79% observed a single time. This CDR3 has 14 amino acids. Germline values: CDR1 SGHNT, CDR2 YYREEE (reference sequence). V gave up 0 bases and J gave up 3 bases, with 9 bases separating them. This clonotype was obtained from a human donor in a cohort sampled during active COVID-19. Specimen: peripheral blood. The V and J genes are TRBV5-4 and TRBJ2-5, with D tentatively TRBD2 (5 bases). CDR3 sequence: CASSLERKEETQYF. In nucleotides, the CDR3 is TGTGCCAGCAGCTTGGAGCGGAAGGAAGAGACCCAGTACTTC.